A selection of T cell receptor beta chains follows, all from one sample in a study of STAT5B mutations in CD4+ large granular lymphocyte leukemia. The repertoire was sequenced with immunoSEQ multiplex PCR; TCRdb's copy has only in-frame clones and lacks some. The sample has fewer than 45,000 clones; 80% to 90% are singletons. The sample consisted of CD4+ T cells from blood buffy coats. These receptors were obtained from a human donor in good health. Both conserved end residues are part of each CDR3.

V gene	CDR3 protein
TRBV6-5	CASSSGGSGANVLTF
TRBV2	CASSGGQGSQPQHF
TRBV29-1	CSVVSGDYGYTF
TRBV18	CASSPGGGTIDEQYF
TRBV6-1	CASRDYLGNQPQHF
TRBV5-1	CASSYTSGSSYNEQFF
TRBV5-1	CASSLEGQETQYF
TRBV30	CAWSPDGDQPQHF
TRBV23-1	CASSRLRAQNTEAFF
TRBV29-1	CSVDGEYRIPYGYTF
TRBV27	CASMGASETQYF
TRBV2	CASRLAGPLYEQYF
TRBV6-1	CAGRTGGSRNTIYF
TRBV5-4	CASSLNDGPGNTIYF
TRBV4-3	CASSPQKGTSQNYGYTF
TRBV5-1	CASSFLRDSSYEQYF
TRBV19	CASSIRTSGSYEQYF
TRBV7-3	CASKAAGTLSTEAFF
TRBV7-2	CASSLGLTGSETQYF
TRBV5-1	CASSFRTENYGYTF
TRBV5-6	CASSLRRTRETQYF
TRBV7-8	CASSGRGNTEAFF
TRBV29-1	CSVARDRGNYGYTF
TRBV7-2	CASSPQRYNEQFF
TRBV4-1	CASSQVLGVNEKLFF
TRBV25-1	CASSGTGRDTEAFF
TRBV29-1	CSVDANPHGYTF
TRBV7-9	CASSLYTGYNEQFF
TRBV6-6	CASRGTGANYGYTF
TRBV4-2	CASSQDRGTSGKMAQYF
TRBV5-4	CASSSLTSGIYEQYF
TRBV6-1	CASSVGGQAAYGYTF
TRBV5-8	CASSIGLAQETQYF
TRBV9	CASRAGQGIDTQYF
TRBV30	CAWSVLPGRRRDYGYTF
TRBV6-1	CASKVQGKTKAFF
TRBV29-1	CSVDPDGTGELFF
TRBV28	CASSPPPASGYHEQFF
TRBV28	CASRTGTPYSSSGANVLTF
TRBV30	CAWSVLYSQETQYF
TRBV19	CASTPQGIDGYTF
TRBV30	CAWSSLGTSGSTEQYF
TRBV7-8	CASSPTGQSYGYTF
TRBV5-1	CASRPSGSADTQYF
TRBV5-6	CASSGQGVYNEQFF
TRBV7-2	CASSLVLQETQYF